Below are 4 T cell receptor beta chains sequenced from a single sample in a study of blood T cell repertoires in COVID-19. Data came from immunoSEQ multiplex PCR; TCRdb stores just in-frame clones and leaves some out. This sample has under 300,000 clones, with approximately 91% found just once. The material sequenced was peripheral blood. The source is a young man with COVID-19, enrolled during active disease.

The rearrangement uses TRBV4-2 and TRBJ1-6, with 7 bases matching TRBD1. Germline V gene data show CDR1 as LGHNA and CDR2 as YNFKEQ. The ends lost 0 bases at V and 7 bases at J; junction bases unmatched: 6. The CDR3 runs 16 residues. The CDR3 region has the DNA TGTGCCAGCAGCCAAGAAACTACAGGGGTAAATTCACCCCTCCACTTT. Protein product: CASSQETTGVNSPLHF.

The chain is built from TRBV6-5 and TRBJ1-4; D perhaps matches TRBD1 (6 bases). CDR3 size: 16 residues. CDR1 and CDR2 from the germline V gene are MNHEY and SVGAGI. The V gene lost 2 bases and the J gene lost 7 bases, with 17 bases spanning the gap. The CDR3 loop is CASSYIGGGAFEKLFF. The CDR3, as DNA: TGTGCCAGCAGTTACATTGGTGGGGGGGCGTTTGAAAAACTGTTTTTT.

This CDR3 reads CASSSRQSTDTQYF. As DNA, the CDR3 is TGTGCCAGCAGCTCGCGACAGTCCACAGATACGCAGTATTTT. The chain employs TRBV5-4 and TRBJ2-3; TRBD1 is a possible D gene (5 bases). The germline gives CDR1 SGHNT, CDR2 YYREEE (reference sequence). There are 14 residues in the CDR3. Deletions cut 3 bases from V and 2 bases from J, with 10 bases between. The full variable domain, rest sourced from reference TRBV5-4 and TRBJ2-3, is ETGVTQSPTHLIKTRGQQVTLRCSSQSGHNTVSWYQQALGQGPQFIFQYYREEENGRGNFPPRFSGLQFPNYSSELNVNALELDDSALYLCASSSRQSTDTQYFGPGTRLTVL.

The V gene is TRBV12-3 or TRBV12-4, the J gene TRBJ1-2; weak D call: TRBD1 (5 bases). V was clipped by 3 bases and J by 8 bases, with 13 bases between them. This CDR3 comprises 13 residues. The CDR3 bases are TGTGCCAGCAGTTTGTCAGGGCCGTGGGGCTACACCTTC. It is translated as CASSLSGPWGYTF.